Reported below is one T cell receptor (beta chain). Only a few counts were recorded for this clone. Its recognized antigen is unknown. The record has no base qualities; no much larger clone is one base away. The immunoSEQ assay was applied to genomic DNA to generate the TCR beta chain sequences. The original pipeline was this. CDR3 sequences that did not begin with the conserved framework cysteine at position 104 were removed by hand. To get clonality, the normalized Shannon's Diversity Index was subtracted from one, giving values from 0 (maximal diversity) to 1 (oligoclonal). Differences in the frequency of the same CDR3 between samples, such as brain versus blood, were assessed with chi-squared comparison-of-proportions tests. Public clonotypes were identified through searches of immuneACCESS, and similarity to known antiviral clonotypes was evaluated with the VDJdb browser. Here the immuneACCESS table is served through TCRdb, limited to in-frame sequences with V and J called. Missing clones are a known gap in these copies; in checked studies unresolved V genes cover under half, and the rest lacks a known reason. V and J calls and clone size follow that table, whereas D and trimming were derived from the DNA. The sample data list approximately 60,000 clones, and 90% to 96% of these were observed just once. The ten largest make up approximately 0.38% of the sample.

These data belong to a study of brain T cells in children with intractable seizures (dated by TCRdb to about 2021). Background on the whole study: Resected brain tissue from roughly 50 pediatric epilepsy surgery cases was first screened for immune gene transcripts using a NanoString immunology panel. About 70% of the 12 selected surgery cases also had pre-surgery blood sequenced, which left four cases with brain tissue only.

Paper-wide results and their limitations: Viral specificity was inferred solely from CDR3 sequence similarity, and the HCMV serostatus of the patients was not known. Because pre- and post-surgery blood were sequenced to different depths, clones absent from the pre-surgery sample may reflect undersampling.

The time point label here, explained by the study, means: resected brain tissue, or blood drawn just prior to surgery. The surgery cases with the highest brain T cell transcript signatures were chosen for TCR beta chain sequencing of brain tissue, and also of blood when blood was available. Prior to surgery, the patients had been treated with at least one anti-epileptic drug. The TCR-sequenced patients were children whose drug-resistant epilepsy was caused by tuberous sclerosis complex, focal cortical dysplasia, Rasmussen encephalitis or hemimegalencephaly. Blood samples were collected immediately before the epilepsy surgery. Bulk genomic DNA was isolated from unsorted brain tissue and whole blood using the Monarch genomic DNA purification kit. The source was peripheral blood, collected at surgery. The receptor was isolated from a boy under three years old with focal cortical dysplasia and intractable seizures.

The nucleotide sequence is TGCGCCAGCAGCTGGACAGGGGGCTCCTACGAGCAGTACTTC. This encodes CASSWTGGSYEQYF. The chain couples TRBV5-1 to TRBJ2-7, with 10 bases matching TRBD1. The germline V and J ends show losses of 3 bases and 0 bases respectively, and no gene match explains 0 bases of the junction. From the cysteine through the phenylalanine, the CDR3 covers 14 amino acids. Only the CDR3 DNA stays, 42 bases, in frame from base 1. CDR1 and CDR2 are drawn from the germline V gene: SGHRS, YFSETQ.